The sequence of this T cell receptor beta chain was determined in a study of blood T cell repertoires in COVID-19 (TCRdb year 2020). About the full investigation: Samples covering the acute and convalescent phases of COVID-19 were provided by collaborators in the United States, Italy and Spain. The prospective study material was composed of cDNA or gDNA derived from T cells, B-cell-depleted T cells, or PBMCs. Subjects who had been exposed to COVID-19, were actively infected with it, or had recovered from it provided the deeply sampled blood TCRbeta repertoires that made up the dataset. The repertoires were released in a freely available public database meant as a resource for research on the immune response to SARS-CoV-2. The samples were drawn from the first 160 participants of the ongoing ImmuneRACE study and from 1,254 subjects provided by 6 global collaborators. Nearly every sample came with metadata listing a de-identified subject ID, COVID-19 status, age in years and sex. HLA class I and class II types, where available, came from metadata supplied by the sample provider rather than from assay-based typing. Findings and caveats that apply to the study as a whole: The quantity of clinical and demographic metadata differed by source and by participant and was supplied without curation.

The germline V gene (reference sequence) supplies CDR1 LGHDT and CDR2 YNNKEL. CDR3 length: 15 amino acids, cysteine to phenylalanine. Solely the CDR3 DNA is kept, with 45 bases framed from the first base. At the junction V is shortened by 0 bases and J by 2 bases, with 8 bases in between. As regards this clone: The antigen this receptor binds is unknown. One base away there is no much larger clone; base qualities are not given.

TCRbeta CDR3 regions were amplified from genomic DNA by means of the immunoSEQ Assay, a bias-controlled multiplex PCR. In the paper's pipeline: The number of nucleated cells in each sample was estimated by amplification of reference gene primers within the assay. Sequence reads were collapsed and filtered to measure the absolute abundance of every unique TCRbeta CDR3 rearrangement. For each sample, productive Simpson clonality was calculated as the square root of Simpson's diversity index across productive rearrangements. Here the immuneACCESS table is served through TCRdb, limited to in-frame sequences with V and J called. Missing clones are a known gap in these copies; in checked studies unresolved V genes cover under half, and the rest lacks a known reason. The V and J calls and clone size were taken over from that table, and D and trimming were inferred from the DNA. Counted in this sample were around 140,000 clones; 88% of them appeared once. Together, the top ten hold 1.5% of the sample.

Each collaborating institution followed its own protocols to collect whole blood in K2EDTA tubes. For TCRbeta analysis, collaborator samples were shipped as frozen whole blood, as isolated PBMCs, or as DNA extracted from either sample type. Sequencing was performed on peripheral blood. This receptor chain uses TRBV3-1 (or the pseudogene TRBV3-2) and TRBJ2-1; the D gene is unclear. This sequence was found in a woman in her sixties or seventies with acute or convalescent COVID-19. DNA sequence: TGTGCCAGCAGCCAAGATGAGGAGACCTACAATGAGCAGTTCTTC. Its translation reads: CASSQDEETYNEQFF.